Below, 5 T cell receptor beta chains from the same sample are listed, as sequenced in a study of patients and donors after allogeneic stem cell transplantation. A single record per CDR3 protein comes from TCRdb applying MiXCR to the RT-PCR reads. The sample lists about 410,000 distinct CDR3 sequences; roughly 17% were seen once. The sequenced material came from blood, either unsorted or a sorted T cell fraction (not recorded which). These receptors all stem from a human donor who was either an allogeneic HSCT recipient or a stem cell or donor lymphocyte infusion donor (not recorded which). It is not recorded whose cells these are; they may come from a transplant donor.

The chain has TRBV18 and TRBJ1-2; D ambiguous. Germline CDR1 reads KGHSH; CDR2 reads LQKENI. V was trimmed by 2 bases and J by 4 bases, leaving 8 bases between them. This CDR3 is 13 amino acids long. The CDR3, as DNA: TGTGCCAGCTCACCAAGGGAGCTCTATGGCTACACCTTC. It codes for CASSPRELYGYTF.

V is TRBV5-1 and J is TRBJ2-1; 8 bases are a match to TRBD2. Germline V gene sequence: CDR1 SGHRS, CDR2 YFSETQ. The CDR3 is 15 residues long. The junction had 4 bases not matched to a gene; V was cut back by 5 bases and J by 0 bases. This CDR3 is CASRSGLVSYNEQFF. In nucleotides, the CDR3 is TGCGCCAGCAGGTCGGGACTAGTCTCCTACAATGAGCAGTTCTTC.

The J gene is TRBJ1-6, the V gene TRBV7-9; possible D gene TRBD1, 6 bases. V gave up 8 bases and J gave up 4 bases, with 15 bases separating them. This CDR3 has 15 amino acids. Germline CDR1 and CDR2: SEHNR and FQNEAQ (reference sequence). DNA for the CDR3: TGTGCCAGCTCCACATGGGGGCAGTATAATTCACCCCTCCACTTT. Amino acids: CASSTWGQYNSPLHF.

This clonotype has a handful of counts. The chain links TRBV7-2 to TRBJ2-1; 9 bases fit TRBD1. Germline trimming cut 5 bases from V and 5 bases from J; bases unmatched to any gene: 4. The CDR3 contains 14 residues. Per germline, CDR1 SGHTA and CDR2 FQGNSA. CDR3 DNA: TGTGCCAGCAGCACCCGGGACAGGGACAATGAGCAGTTCTTC. The encoded protein is CASSTRDRDNEQFF. The full variable domain, its missing parts supplied by reference TRBV7-2 and TRBJ2-1, is GAGVSQSPSNKVTEKGKDVELRCDPISGHTALYWYRQSLGQGLEFLIYFQGNSAPDKSGLPSDRFSAERTGGSVSTLTIQRTQQEDSAVYLCASSTRDRDNEQFFGPGTRLTVL.

The chain employs TRBV12-3 or TRBV12-4 and TRBJ1-1; 8 bases are shared with TRBD1. The CDR3 loop spans 14 amino acids. J lost 5 bases, V lost 3 bases, and 5 bases had no gene match. CDR3 sequence (DNA): TGTGCCAGCAGTTTCGCAGGGGGCATAACTGAAGCTTTCTTT. Its translation: CASSFAGGITEAFF.